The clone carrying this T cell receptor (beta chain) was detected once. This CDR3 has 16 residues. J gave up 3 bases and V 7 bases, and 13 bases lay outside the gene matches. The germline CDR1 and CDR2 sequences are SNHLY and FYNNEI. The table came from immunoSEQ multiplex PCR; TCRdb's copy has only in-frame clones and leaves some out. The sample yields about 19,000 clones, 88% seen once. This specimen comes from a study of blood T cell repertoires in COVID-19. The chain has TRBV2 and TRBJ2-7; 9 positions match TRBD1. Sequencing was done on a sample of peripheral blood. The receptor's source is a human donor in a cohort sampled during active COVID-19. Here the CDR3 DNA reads TGTGCCAGCAAACTTGAGGACAGGGGAGTATACTACGAGCAGTACTTC. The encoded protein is CASKLEDRGVYYEQYF.